This T cell receptor beta chain emerged from a study of CD8+CD57+ T cells in acquired aplastic anemia. CDR3 and TCR beta VDJ profiling relied on a genomic DNA template. Each CDR3 protein gets one entry after TCRdb re-called the reads with MiXCR. Among 200,000 or so distinct CDR3 sequences, 50% to 75% were seen once, and the ten largest hold about 45%. Unmatched junction bases numbered 4, after V lost 5 bases and J lost 4 bases. From germline, CDR1 is SEHNR and CDR2 FQNEAQ (reference sequence). This CDR3 contains 13 residues. The sample taken for sequencing was sorted CD4+, CD8+, or CD8+CD57+ T cells (not recorded which) from PBMCs. The rearrangement links TRBV7-9 to TRBJ1-1, with 7 nucleotides matching TRBD1. This receptor was identified in a human donor with severe aplastic anemia or a healthy control (not recorded which). The CDR3 nucleotides are TGTGCCAGCAGCACGACAGGGTTCACTGAAGCTTTCTTT. It translates to CASSTTGFTEAFF.